What follows describes a single T cell receptor (beta chain). This CDR3 has 14 amino acids. V was shortened by 4 bases and J by 5 bases, with 13 bases between the two germline ends. Germline V gives CDR1 SGHRS, CDR2 YFSETQ. This sample is drawn from a study of blood T cell repertoires in COVID-19. Study-level information: The origin of the acute and convalescent COVID-19 samples was the United States, Italy and Spain.

Seattle patients were enrolled while actively infected and followed longitudinally. In the authors' methods: Researchers report that nucleated cell counts were estimated from reference gene primer amplification. Libraries were prepared by immunoSEQ multiplex PCR; TCRdb keeps only in-frame clonotypes and omits some of them. V, J and clone size are taken as reported in that table, and D and trimming were inferred from the DNA itself. The table lists over 200,000 clones, more than 80% of them singletons, with roughly 7.8% in the top ten. The chain has TRBV5-1 and TRBJ2-4, with D uncertain. The TCR originated in an elderly woman with COVID-19, enrolled during active disease. Sample: peripheral blood. Written as DNA, the CDR3 is TGCGCCAGCAGCCCCGTAAACTATCAAAACATTCAGTACTTC. Translation gives CASSPVNYQNIQYF.